This T cell receptor beta chain derives from a study of breast tumors, draining lymph nodes, adjacent tissues (dated by TCRdb to 2015 to 2016). Regarding the complete study: TCR beta repertoires were compared across tumor, adjacent nontumor tissue and axillary lymph nodes obtained from breast cancer patients. In human breast cancer, the study set out to evaluate how tumor, surrounding tissue and draining lymph node repertoires relate to one another and whether T cells may move between these sites. The paper as a whole reports these results and caveats: Rather than being directly demonstrated, the conclusion that tumor T cells originate in lymph nodes was presented as consistent with a hypothesis. A scenario in which most tumor T cells derive from the lymph node and then expand within tumor tissue was judged to be consistent with the data. The similarity between tumor and nontumor tissue repertoires was significantly greater in luminal-like breast cancer than in basal-like breast cancer. T-cell repertoire diversity in tumors was found to be lower than in lymph nodes but higher than in nontumor tissue, and preferential V and J gene usage was observed.

Lymph node samples came from the axillary draining lymph nodes of breast cancer patients. Sequencer: Illumina HiSeq 2000. Multiplex PCR amplification was used to generate the TCR beta chain libraries. The amplified TCR beta chain products were analyzed by high-throughput sequencing. The public reads were quality trimmed at Q25 with fastp and then assembled into clones with MiXCR by TCRdb, keeping productive beta chains. Rows are combined by CDR3 protein, so each entry shows the most common genes and DNA. For this sample the table gives about 140,000 distinct CDR3 sequences, of which approximately 32% were detected only once. The ten largest clones add up to under 2.5% of the sample. CDR1 and CDR2 (SGHRS, YFSETQ) derive from the germline V gene. The CDR3 numbers 14 residues from cysteine through phenylalanine. Here the CDR3 DNA is all that survives: 42 bases in frame from base 1. Trimming takes 0 bases from V and 5 bases from J, and the germline ends sit 11 bases apart.

This clonotype was recorded many times. No antigen is known for it. No base quality values were provided; no much bigger clone lies one nucleotide off. This clonotype originated in a female donor with breast cancer. Some clones in this sample may be carry-over from other donors' samples. The sample taken for sequencing was axillary lymph node tissue. The rearranged segments are TRBV5-1 and TRBJ2-5; no D gene is confidently identified. The DNA sequence is given as TGCGCCAGCAGCTTGGTTCCTCCTCCGGAGACCCAGTACTTC. Its protein reads: CASSLVPPPETQYF.